These 9 T cell receptor beta chains share one sample of origin, sequenced in a study of identical twins. TCRdb called the 5' RACE reads again in MiXCR, with one record for every CDR3 protein. The table records 250,000 or so distinct CDR3 sequences, 6% to 8.5% of them present only once. These records were also assigned to another study, of yellow fever vaccine responses in identical twins.

The sample consisted of CD8+ T cells sorted from blood. Receptors originate from a woman between 18 and 29 years old in good health.

This clonotype was counted at least ten times. J is TRBJ2-1 and V is TRBV29-1, with TRBD2 matching 12 bases. The CDR3 contains 14 residues. V dropped 6 bases and J dropped 7; count of bases not matched to a gene: 7. Per germline, CDR1 SQVTM and CDR2 ANQGSEA. The DNA of the CDR3 is TGCAGCGTCGACCTAGCGGGAGGGCGTAATGAGCAGTTCTTC. This codes for CSVDLAGGRNEQFF.

This chain uses TRBV11-3 with TRBJ2-1, with TRBD1 identical over 10 bases. The CDR3 runs 16 residues. The trim removed 5 bases at V and 4 bases at J, leaving 8 bases unmatched. From germline, CDR1 is SGHNT and CDR2 YENEEA. CDR3 sequence reads: CASSKPDRGGYNEQFF. The CDR3 DNA follows: TGTGCCAGCAGCAAACCGGACAGGGGGGGATACAATGAGCAGTTCTTC.

This clonotype has only a few counts. V and J are TRBV4-1 and TRBJ2-1; possibly TRBD2 for D (7 bases). The CDR3 is 16 residues long. The germline V gene has CDR1 MGHRA and CDR2 YSYEKL. Trimming took off 0 bases at V and 7 bases at J, with 16 bases between the two ends. CDR3 loop: CASSQDLGGARNEQFF. In DNA, the CDR3 is TGCGCCAGCAGCCAAGACCTTGGGGGGGCAAGGAATGAGCAGTTCTTC.

This clonotype has a count of ten or more. The chain joins TRBV12-3 or TRBV12-4 to TRBJ2-7; D is perhaps TRBD1 (6 bases). The CDR3 is 12 residues long. The ends were cut back, 5 bases at V and 4 bases at J, with 9 bases in the middle. Here the CDR3 DNA reads TGTGCCAGCAGTCCCGACAGGTACGAGCAGTACTTC. It encodes CASSPDRYEQYF.

In this sample, this clonotype turned up many times. The CDR3, as DNA: TGTGCCAGCAGTCACCGGACAGATTACACCGGGGAGCTGTTTTTT. Its protein is CASSHRTDYTGELFF. The chain couples TRBV12-3 or TRBV12-4 to TRBJ2-2, with D possibly matching TRBD1 (6 bases). V was shortened by 5 bases and J by 3 bases, with 13 bases between the two germline ends. The CDR3 extends over 15 amino acids.

In its sample, this clonotype was seen a few times. This chain uses TRBV10-3 with TRBJ2-7; TRBD1 aligns across 7 bases. V lost 0 bases, J lost 2 bases, and 10 bases stayed unmatched. CDR3 length: 17 amino acids. Germline V gene sequence: CDR1 ENHRY, CDR2 SYGVKD. DNA of the CDR3: TGTGCCATCAGTGAGTCTCTCCCCGGGACAGCTGCCTACGAGCAGTACTTC. Protein: CAISESLPGTAAYEQYF.

In its sample, this clonotype was seen many times. The chain is built from TRBV4-1 and TRBJ2-7; 11 bases map to TRBD2. Per the germline V gene, CDR1 is MGHRA and CDR2 is YSYEKL. The length of the CDR3 is 16 residues. With 1 base clipped from V and 1 base from J, the junction kept 3 bases outside the gene matches. The CDR3 DNA follows: TGCGCCAGCAGCCAAGCGGGGACTAGCGGTTCCTACGAGCAGTACTTC. It specifies CASSQAGTSGSYEQYF.

This clonotype occurred a few times. The V call is TRBV5-6, the J call TRBJ2-5, with TRBD1 identical over 7 bases. The length of the CDR3 is 16 residues. J was trimmed by 5 bases and V by 0 bases; bases with no gene match: 10. From germline, CDR1 is SGHDT and CDR2 YYEEEE. The CDR3 coding sequence is TGTGCCAGCAGCTTGGCCTTCGACAGGGCAGGGGAGACCCAGTACTTC. This codes for CASSLAFDRAGETQYF.

This clonotype showed up just a few times. The gene calls are TRBV4-1 and TRBJ2-5, with 9 bases lining up with TRBD1. The ends lost 1 base at V and 5 bases at J; junction bases unmatched: 5. Germline V lookup: CDR1 MGHRA, CDR2 YSYEKL. This CDR3 region has 15 residues. CDR3: CASSQAGTGPETQYF. CDR3 in DNA: TGCGCCAGCAGCCAAGCCGGGACAGGGCCGGAGACCCAGTACTTC.